This T cell receptor beta chain is from a study of T cell repertoires in cytomegalovirus infection. At the level of the study: Public TCR beta signature analysis indicated the presence of both CMV infection and matching HLA type. General study findings and limits: Identification of carriers of CMV plus the relevant HLA was performed using cumulative public TCR beta family frequency. The study found HLA-C-restricted CMV-specific TCR beta clonotypes dominating the ex vivo response.

TCRdb itself ran the reads through MiXCR, one entry per CDR3 protein. The sample contains some 300,000 distinct CDR3 sequences, around 13% of which appear only once. This clonotype was detected ten times or more. Its antigen is unknown. The CDR3 is 14 residues long. Germline V lookup: CDR1 SGHTA, CDR2 FQGTGA. The V end was cut by 5 bases, the J end by 1 base, with 10 bases between. The origin of this receptor is a human donor in good health (CMV status not recorded). Some clones in this sample may be carry-over from other donors' samples. The sample consisted of PBMCs. The rearrangement uses TRBV7-3 and TRBJ2-3; TRBD1 might be the D (5 bases). CDR3 sequence reads: CASSTKGGTDTQYF. The CDR3 bases are TGTGCCAGCAGCACTAAAGGGGGCACAGATACGCAGTATTTT.